This T cell receptor beta chain was identified in a study of cytomegalovirus exposure and HLA in healthy donors. Study-level findings and limits: It was confirmed in vitro that a few of the CMV-associated chains were specific for CMV antigens. A later analysis linked a missense variant in DCLRE1C to the trimming of TCR beta V and J genes. Earlier findings revealed that most TCR beta V segments proved productive either about 87% or about 30% of the time.

Trimming removed 2 bases from V and 4 bases from J; junction bases left unmatched: 6. Germline V gives CDR1 MDHEN, CDR2 SYDVKM. The CDR3 spans 15 residues. A word on this clone: Its antigen remains unknown.

PCR employed 60 Vbeta and 13 Jbeta primers. The protocol was immunoSEQ multiplex PCR, while the TCRdb copy is restricted to in-frame clones and leaves out a portion. The table lists fewer than 120,000 clones, 65% to 80% of them singletons. The receptor's source is a woman aged 55-69 years in good health and CMV-seropositive. The chain combines TRBV28 with TRBJ1-1, with TRBD1 identical over 8 bases. Sequencing used PBMCs. CDR3 DNA: TGTGCCAGCAGTTTACCGGACAGGGCAGGCACTGAAGCTTTCTTT. Its protein product is CASSLPDRAGTEAFF.